The 25 T cell receptor beta chains in this list originate from one sample, sequenced in a study of cytotoxic CD8 clonotypes in ibrutinib-treated CLL. Sequencing was performed with immunoSEQ multiplex PCR; in TCRdb, only in-frame clones are kept and a portion is missing. The sample has about 140,000 clones, approximately 75% seen once; the top ten hold 25% to 35%. The sample consisted of PBMCs, taken after 12 months of ibrutinib treatment. The origin of the receptors is a human donor with chronic lymphocytic leukemia.

V usage is TRBV27 and J usage is TRBJ1-5, with 8 bases fitting TRBD1. In germline, CDR1 is MNHEY, CDR2 SMNVEV (reference sequence). V was pared by 5 bases and J by 1 base, with 10 bases of the junction left unmatched. The CDR3 is 17 residues long. CDR3 in amino acids: CASSRTGPGWSNQPQHF. The CDR3 DNA reads TGTGCCAGCAGTCGGACAGGGCCCGGCTGGAGCAATCAGCCCCAGCATTTT.

The chain uses TRBV28 and TRBJ2-3, with D maybe TRBD2 (5 bases). The germline V and J ends were trimmed by 8 bases and 6 bases, with 15 bases remaining between them. The V gene's germline CDR1 is MDHEN and CDR2 SYDVKM. This CDR3 has 13 residues. CDR3 sequence: CASAGVAMDTQYF. The CDR3 coding sequence is TGTGCCAGCGCGGGCGTAGCAATGGATACGCAGTATTTT.

The chain recombines TRBV6-5 with TRBJ2-7, with TRBD1 matching 9 bases. V lost 8 bases and J lost 4; bases outside the gene matches: 6. This CDR3 comprises 13 residues. Looked up from germline, CDR1 is MNHEY and CDR2 is SVGAGI. CDR3 in amino acids: CASAGTGPYEQYF. Written as DNA, the CDR3 is TGTGCCAGCGCAGGGACAGGGCCTTACGAGCAGTACTTC.

The chain couples TRBV4-1 to TRBJ2-1; possible D gene TRBD2, 5 bases. Germline V gene lookup returns CDR1 MGHRA and CDR2 YSYEKL. Trimming removed 1 base at V and 7 bases at J, with 11 bases between. The CDR3 spans 14 residues. The CDR3 spells CASSQGPGVNEQFF. DNA of the CDR3: TGCGCCAGCAGCCAAGGCCCCGGGGTTAATGAGCAGTTCTTC.

As for this clone: The same CDR3 arises from other DNA sequences in this sample as well. The CDR3 spells CASSLEQANTGELFF. CDR3 DNA: TGCGCCAGCAGCTTGGAACAGGCCAACACCGGGGAGCTGTTTTTT. The V and J genes are TRBV5-1 and TRBJ2-2; a possible D gene is TRBD1 (5 bases). Trimming left V 0 bases short and J 2 bases short, with 8 bases between. CDR3 size: 15 residues. The germline gives CDR1 SGHRS, CDR2 YFSETQ.

This chain links TRBV28 with TRBJ1-5; maybe TRBD1 (5 bases). Trimming stripped 8 bases from V and 3 bases from J, with 20 bases between. CDR3 length equals 16 residues. Germline V gene sequence: CDR1 MDHEN, CDR2 SYDVKM. CDR3 sequence (DNA): TGTGCCAGCCTTGAAGGGGCGGGGTATAACAATCAGCCCCAGCATTTT. Its translation is CASLEGAGYNNQPQHF.

The chain is built from TRBV18 and TRBJ2-1; TRBD1 aligns across 7 bases. V shed 2 bases and J 8 bases; nucleotides not matched to a gene: 0. This CDR3 has 12 residues. From germline, CDR1 is KGHSH and CDR2 LQKENI. DNA for the CDR3: TGTGCCAGCTCACCAGGGACAGATGAGCAGTTCTTC. Protein: CASSPGTDEQFF.

The gene calls are TRBV5-1 and TRBJ1-3; D remains unclear. Looked up from germline, CDR1 is SGHRS and CDR2 is YFSETQ. The CDR3 is made up of 15 amino acids. Trimming cost V 2 bases and J 2 bases, with 11 bases left between them. The CDR3 region is CASSFAGLAGNTIYF. The CDR3 DNA sequence: TGCGCCAGCAGCTTCGCCGGTCTTGCTGGAAACACCATATATTTT. The full variable domain, with the rest looked up from reference TRBV5-1 and TRBJ1-3, is KAGVTQTPRYLIKTRGQQVTLSCSPISGHRSVSWYQQTPGQGLQFLFEYFSETQRNKGNFPGRFSGRQFSNSRSEMNVSTLELGDSALYLCASSFAGLAGNTIYFGEGSWLTVV.

This clone was counted a few times. The chain joins TRBV7-9 to TRBJ2-3, with D possibly being TRBD1 (6 bases). CDR3 length equals 12 residues. The ends were cut back, 5 bases at V and 8 bases at J, with 11 bases in the middle. The germline gives CDR1 SEHNR, CDR2 FQNEAQ (reference sequence). As DNA, the CDR3 is TGTGCCAGCAGCAAACAGGGCGCTACGCAGTATTTT. Translating gives CASSKQGATQYF. The full variable domain, completed using reference TRBV7-9 and TRBJ2-3, is DTGVSQNPRHKITKRGQNVTFRCDPISEHNRLYWYRQTLGQGPEFLTYFQNEAQLEKSRLLSDRFSAERPKGSFSTLEIQRTEQGDSAMYLCASSKQGATQYFGPGTRLTVL.

In its sample, this clone was seen many times. This chain connects TRBV27 to TRBJ1-2, with D possibly TRBD1 on 5 matching bases. Trimming removed 5 bases at V and 4 bases at J, with 17 bases between. This CDR3 is 15 amino acids long. CDR1 is MNHEY, CDR2 SMNVEV, per germline (reference sequence). CDR3 loop: CASSTTVKPFYGYTF. CDR3 DNA: TGTGCCAGCAGTACGACAGTAAAACCCTTCTATGGCTACACCTTC.

The rearrangement links TRBV28 to TRBJ2-7, with 8 positions matching TRBD1. The CDR3 has 12 amino acids. Germline lookup yields CDR1 MDHEN and CDR2 SYDVKM. Trimming at V came to 4 bases and at J to 6 bases, leaving 2 bases not matched to a gene. The CDR3 DNA reads as TGTGCCAGCAGTTCGGACAGGGCCGAGCAGTACTTC. Amino acids: CASSSDRAEQYF.

V usage is TRBV13 and J usage is TRBJ2-5, with 7 bases aligning to TRBD1. V was pared by 5 bases and J by 3 bases, with 9 bases of the junction left unmatched. Germline V CDR1 and CDR2: PRHDT, FYEKMQ (reference sequence). The CDR3 spans 15 residues. CDR3 sequence: CASSLLQGREETQYF. The CDR3 DNA follows: TGTGCCAGCAGCCTTTTACAGGGGCGAGAAGAGACCCAGTACTTC. The variable domain in full, completed from reference TRBV13 and TRBJ2-5, reads AAGVIQSPRHLIKEKRETATLKCYPIPRHDTVYWYQQGPGQDPQFLISFYEKMQSDKGSIPDRFSAQQFSDYHSELNMSSLELGDSALYFCASSLLQGREETQYFGPGTRLLVL.

The chain couples TRBV4-2 to TRBJ2-3; tentatively, D is TRBD2 (7 bases). Germline CDR1 is LGHNA and CDR2 is YNFKEQ. V lost 7 bases to trimming and J lost 4 bases, with 15 bases between them. The CDR3 sequence is 14 residues long. The CDR3 nucleotides read TGTGCCAGCAATGCGGGGGCTGAGGCAGATACGCAGTATTTT. The encoded protein is CASNAGAEADTQYF.

The J gene is TRBJ1-3, the V gene TRBV27; no firm D call. CDR1 is MNHEY, CDR2 SMNVEV, per germline (reference sequence). Trimming took 0 bases from V and 0 from J, leaving 6 bases between them. The CDR3 has 15 residues. The CDR3: CASSLSGSSGNTIYF. CDR3 in DNA: TGTGCCAGCAGTTTATCAGGGAGCTCTGGAAACACCATATATTTT.

V and J are TRBV6-4 and TRBJ2-2, with TRBD1 identical over 8 bases. The germline CDR1 and CDR2 sequences are MRHNA and SNTAGT. CDR3 length equals 17 residues. J was trimmed by 5 bases and V by 0 bases; bases with no gene match: 8. The CDR3 sequence: CASSDSEPGGLTGELFF. CDR3 in DNA: TGTGCCAGCAGTGACTCCGAGCCAGGGGGCCTAACCGGGGAGCTGTTTTTT.

This chain connects TRBV11-1 to TRBJ2-3; D is possibly TRBD1 (6 bases). The CDR3 covers 15 residues. V lost 0 bases and J lost 2, with 9 bases in between. Germline V gene sequence: CDR1 SGHAT, CDR2 FQDESV (reference sequence). The CDR3 reads CASSLAGAVTDTQYF. The CDR3 bases are TGTGCCAGCAGCTTAGCGGGGGCCGTCACAGATACGCAGTATTTT.

The V gene is TRBV9, the J gene TRBJ2-2, with TRBD1 identical over 8 bases. The CDR3 is 16 residues long. The ends lost 3 bases at V and 4 bases at J; junction bases unmatched: 8. Germline V CDR1 and CDR2: SGDLS, YYNGEE. The CDR3 loop is CASSGGQGVSTGELFF. The CDR3 DNA reads as TGTGCCAGCAGCGGCGGACAGGGAGTCAGCACCGGGGAGCTGTTTTTT.

The rearrangement joins TRBV5-1 to TRBJ2-7; no clear D. CDR3 length: 15 residues. Germline CDR1 reads SGHRS; CDR2 reads YFSETQ. The V end lost 5 bases, the J end lost 4 bases, and 19 bases lay between the germline ends. CDR3 sequence: CASSIVPDGSYEQYF. The CDR3 DNA follows: TGCGCCAGCAGTATTGTTCCGGACGGTTCATACGAGCAGTACTTC.

The rearrangement uses TRBV5-1 and TRBJ1-2; 9 nucleotides align to TRBD1. CDR1 and CDR2 (germline): SGHRS, YFSETQ. V trimming: 4 bases; J trimming: 4 bases; junction bases outside the gene matches: 8. The CDR3 is 15 amino acids. The CDR3 reads CASSQPGQGLYGYTF. The CDR3 nucleotides read TGCGCCAGCAGCCAACCGGGACAGGGCCTCTATGGCTACACCTTC.

This sequence joins TRBV4-1 and TRBJ2-3; TRBD2 matches 9 bases. This CDR3 comprises 17 residues. Germline V gene data show CDR1 as MGHRA and CDR2 as YSYEKL. The ends lost 2 bases at V and 11 bases at J; junction bases unmatched: 17. The CDR3 sequence is CASSQRLAREGRWGQYF. CDR3 sequence (DNA): TGCGCCAGCAGCCAAAGACTAGCGCGGGAGGGGAGGTGGGGGCAGTATTTT.

The chain couples TRBV7-8 to TRBJ1-6, with D possibly being TRBD1 (5 bases). This CDR3 is built from 15 residues. Germline CDR1 SGHVS, CDR2 FQNEAQ. Trimming pared 3 bases from V and 6 bases from J, leaving 12 bases between. The CDR3 nucleotides are TGTGCCAGCAGCTTGGGGGGGAGAACTAATTCACCCCTCCACTTT. Translated: CASSLGGRTNSPLHF.

This clone was counted many times. The chain combines TRBV6-1 with TRBJ1-6; TRBD1 is a possible D gene (5 bases). The ends were cut back, 11 bases at V and 9 bases at J, with 14 bases in the middle. Germline assignment: CDR1 MNHNS and CDR2 SASEGT. The CDR3 covers 12 residues. Here the CDR3 reads CAVSGGGSPLHF. CDR3 DNA: TGTGCCGTGAGCGGGGGTGGTTCACCCCTCCACTTT.

The chain has TRBV18 and TRBJ1-4; D unclear. The CDR3 covers 15 residues. Germline lookup yields CDR1 KGHSH and CDR2 LQKENI. V was cut by 2 bases and J by 4 bases, with 11 bases left in between. This chain's CDR3 is CASSPFPGGNEKLFF. The CDR3 region has the DNA TGTGCCAGCTCACCATTTCCTGGTGGTAATGAAAAACTGTTTTTT.

The chain joins TRBV19 to TRBJ2-7; a weak D match, TRBD2 (6 bases). Trimming left V 1 base short and J 0 bases short, with 10 bases between. Germline V lookup: CDR1 LNHDA, CDR2 SQIVND (reference sequence). The CDR3 has 15 amino acids. The CDR3 reads CASSIVAESSYEQYF. The CDR3 DNA reads TGTGCCAGTAGTATAGTAGCGGAAAGCTCCTACGAGCAGTACTTC.

V and J are TRBV7-9 and TRBJ2-7; TRBD1 aligns across 8 bases. The CDR3 is 13 residues long. The J segment lost 5 bases and the V segment lost 6 bases, leaving 6 bases of the junction unmatched. CDR1 SEHNR and CDR2 FQNEAQ come from the germline V gene (reference sequence). DNA of the CDR3: TGTGCCAGCAGTCGACAGGGGAGCAACGAGCAGTACTTC. Translation gives CASSRQGSNEQYF.